The 24 T cell receptor beta chains reported below all come from one sample, sequenced in a study of shared clonotypes between healthy human individuals. Libraries were prepared by immunoSEQ multiplex PCR; TCRdb keeps only in-frame clonotypes and omits some of them. Seen here are 150,000 to 200,000 clones, approximately 60% observed once, and the top ten hold under 11%. Sequencing was carried out using memory CD4+ T cells sorted from blood. Subset noted: CD45RA-negative fraction. These receptors all come from a man between 25 and 39 years old in good health.

This clone turned up a few times. The rearrangement joins TRBV6-1 to TRBJ1-1; D is unresolved. The V gene lost 7 bases and the J gene lost 7 bases, with 16 bases spanning the gap. Germline V CDR1 and CDR2: MNHNS, SASEGT. The CDR3 length is 13 residues. In nucleotides, the CDR3 is TGTGCCAGCATGAAAGTTATGCCCCTTGAAGCTTTCTTT. Protein: CASMKVMPLEAFF.

This rearrangement joins TRBV5-1 to TRBJ2-3, with D uncertain. There are 15 residues in the CDR3. From germline, CDR1 is SGHRS and CDR2 YFSETQ. V was shortened by 0 bases and J by 6 bases, with 14 bases between the two germline ends. CDR3 DNA: TGCGCCAGCAGCTTGGGACGGGCACGATCCGATACGCAGTATTTT. As protein: CASSLGRARSDTQYF.

This clone was found a few times. The rearrangement uses TRBV7-9 and TRBJ1-3, with TRBD1 as a possible D gene (6 bases). The length of the CDR3 is 15 residues. Germline-derived CDR1 and CDR2 are SEHNR and FQNEAQ (reference sequence). V lost 2 bases and J lost 2, with 10 bases in between. The CDR3 here is CASSLPGATGNTIYF. The CDR3 DNA reads as TGTGCCAGCAGCTTACCGGGGGCGACTGGAAACACCATATATTTT.

In nucleotides, the CDR3 is TGTGCCAGTAGTACCTACAGGGGCAAGAACACTGAAGCTTTCTTT. This codes for CASSTYRGKNTEAFF. J is TRBJ1-1 and V is TRBV19, with TRBD1 identical over 7 bases. CDR3 length: 15 amino acids. Germline values: CDR1 LNHDA, CDR2 SQIVND (reference sequence). V shed 4 bases and J 1 base; nucleotides not matched to a gene: 6.

This sequence joins TRBV5-1 and TRBJ2-1; 12 bases line up with TRBD2. The CDR3 length is 15 residues. V was pared by 0 bases and J by 9 bases, with 4 bases of the junction left unmatched. Germline loops: CDR1 SGHRS, CDR2 YFSETQ. In nucleotides, the CDR3 is TGCGCCAGCAGCTTGGGGACTAGCGGGAATGGTGAGCAGTTCTTC. This encodes CASSLGTSGNGEQFF.

The CDR3 DNA reads TGTGCCAGCAGTGCAAGGACAGGGAGTGGCAATGAGCAGTTCTTC. Encoded protein: CASSARTGSGNEQFF. The chain couples TRBV2 to TRBJ2-1; 8 bases line up with TRBD1. This CDR3 spans 15 amino acids. Trimming at V came to 4 bases and at J to 6 bases, leaving 8 bases not matched to a gene. Germline loops: CDR1 SNHLY, CDR2 FYNNEI.

The J gene is TRBJ2-1, the V gene TRBV6-5; 7 bases agree with TRBD2. The CDR3 sequence is 14 residues long. The germline V gene encodes CDR1 MNHEY and CDR2 SVGAGI. The trim removed 7 bases at V and 11 bases at J, leaving 14 bases unmatched. The CDR3 region has the DNA TGTGCCAGCATCGAGCGGGACCCTGGGATGAAGCAGTTCTTC. This encodes CASIERDPGMKQFF.

The table lists this clone with a few counts. This chain connects TRBV5-1 to TRBJ1-1; D is undetermined. CDR3 size: 14 residues. Trimming took 0 bases from V and 5 from J, leaving 11 bases between them. The germline CDR1 and CDR2 sequences are SGHRS and YFSETQ. The CDR3 loop is CASSLERVKTEAFF. DNA of the CDR3: TGCGCCAGCAGCTTGGAAAGGGTAAAGACTGAAGCTTTCTTT. The full variable domain, in which reference TRBV5-1 and TRBJ1-1 provide the parts outside the CDR3, is KAGVTQTPRYLIKTRGQQVTLSCSPISGHRSVSWYQQTPGQGLQFLFEYFSETQRNKGNFPGRFSGRQFSNSRSEMNVSTLELGDSALYLCASSLERVKTEAFFGQGTRLTVV.

V and J are TRBV5-5 and TRBJ2-4; 8 bases are a match to TRBD1. CDR1 and CDR2 from the germline V gene are SGHKS and YYEKEE (reference sequence). Germline trimming cut 4 bases from V and 8 bases from J; bases unmatched to any gene: 8. This CDR3 region has 14 residues. Here the CDR3 DNA reads TGTGCCAGCAGCCTGGGACAGGCGTGGGACATTCAGTACTTC. It encodes CASSLGQAWDIQYF.

As regards this clone: Other DNA sequences of this sample code for an identical CDR3. V and J are TRBV27 and TRBJ2-7; the match to TRBD2 covers 11 bases. CDR1 and CDR2 (germline): MNHEY, SMNVEV (reference sequence). The V gene end was trimmed by 8 bases and the J gene end by 3 bases; junction bases not matched to a gene: 3. This CDR3 spans 13 amino acids. In DNA form, the CDR3 reads TGTGCCAGCTCCGGACTAGCGGGCTACGAGCAGTACTTC. Residues: CASSGLAGYEQYF.

V usage is TRBV14 and J usage is TRBJ2-1; D might be TRBD1 (5 bases). V was shortened by 0 bases and J by 4 bases, with 13 bases between the two germline ends. CDR3 length: 16 amino acids. Germline CDR1 and CDR2: SGHDN and FVKESK. The CDR3 loop reads CASSQDLGQTYNEQFF. The CDR3 DNA sequence: TGTGCCAGCAGCCAAGATCTCGGACAAACTTACAATGAGCAGTTCTTC.

This clone was counted between two and nine times. This chain connects TRBV5-4 to TRBJ1-2; 9 nucleotides line up with TRBD1. CDR3 length: 14 amino acids. CDR1 is SGHNT and CDR2 is YYREEE in the germline V gene (reference sequence). J lost 4 bases, V lost 0 bases, and 1 base had no gene match. In DNA form, the CDR3 reads TGTGCCAGCAGCTTGGACAGGGGGCCCTATGGCTACACCTTC. Its protein product is CASSLDRGPYGYTF.

The chain is built from TRBV6-1 and TRBJ2-5; D possibly corresponds to TRBD1 (6 bases). Per the germline V gene, CDR1 is MNHNS and CDR2 is SASEGT. CDR3 length equals 11 residues. V dropped 10 bases and J dropped 5 bases, with 11 bases sitting between them. DNA of the CDR3: TGTGCCACTGGGACATGGGAGACCCAGTACTTC. Its translation is CATGTWETQYF.

The gene calls are TRBV5-4 and TRBJ2-7, with 7 positions matching TRBD2. With 0 bases clipped from V and 0 bases from J, the junction kept 3 bases outside the gene matches. Germline CDR1 reads SGHNT; CDR2 reads YYREEE (reference sequence). The CDR3 runs 15 residues. CDR3 nucleotide sequence: TGTGCCAGCAGCTTGGTGGGCGGGGGCTCCTACGAGCAGTACTTC. Protein sequence: CASSLVGGGSYEQYF. Using reference TRBV5-4 and TRBJ2-7 for the parts outside the CDR3, the full variable domain is ETGVTQSPTHLIKTRGQQVTLRCSSQSGHNTVSWYQQALGQGPQFIFQYYREEENGRGNFPPRFSGLQFPNYSSELNVNALELDDSALYLCASSLVGGGSYEQYFGPGTRLTVT.

This clone was detected a few times. J is TRBJ2-6 and V is TRBV2, with no clear D. The V gene lost 3 bases and the J gene lost 1 base, with 7 bases spanning the gap. Germline CDR1 reads SNHLY; CDR2 reads FYNNEI. The CDR3 is made up of 15 amino acids. In nucleotides, the CDR3 is TGTGCCAGCAGTGATTTGTGGTCTGGGGCCAACGTCCTGACTTTC. This gives the protein CASSDLWSGANVLTF.

The chain joins TRBV7-9 to TRBJ2-2; 10 nucleotides match TRBD2. This CDR3 contains 18 residues. Germline-derived CDR1 and CDR2 are SEHNR and FQNEAQ (reference sequence). With 5 bases clipped from V and 6 bases from J, the junction kept 15 bases outside the gene matches. The chain's CDR3 is CASSRLISLAGDAGELFF. DNA of the CDR3: TGTGCCAGCAGCCGCCTAATTTCTCTAGCGGGAGACGCCGGGGAGCTGTTTTTT.

The genes are TRBV9 and TRBJ2-7, with TRBD1 matching 7 bases. CDR1 and CDR2 from the germline V gene are SGDLS and YYNGEE. J gave up 6 bases and V 0 bases, and 3 bases lay outside the gene matches. The CDR3 is 13 residues long. This CDR3 is CASSVGAGGEQYF. The CDR3, as DNA: TGTGCCAGCAGCGTAGGAGCAGGGGGCGAGCAGTACTTC.

The chain recombines TRBV14 with TRBJ2-7; D unresolved. The CDR3 covers 13 residues. V lost 1 base and J lost 6, with 10 bases in between. Germline loops: CDR1 SGHDN, CDR2 FVKESK. Here the CDR3 DNA reads TGTGCCAGCAGCCAAGCAACGGTGGGCGAGCAGTACTTC. Its translation: CASSQATVGEQYF.

J is TRBJ1-5 and V is TRBV19; TRBD1 matches 7 bases. Germline CDR1 LNHDA, CDR2 SQIVND (reference sequence). This CDR3 is 13 amino acids long. The ends lost 7 bases at V and 3 bases at J; junction bases unmatched: 3. CDR3 in amino acids: CASKGASNQPQHF. CDR3 sequence (DNA): TGTGCCAGTAAGGGGGCCTCCAATCAGCCCCAGCATTTT.

A few counts support this clone. The chain employs TRBV6-1 and TRBJ1-2; D ambiguous. Germline V gene data show CDR1 as MNHNS and CDR2 as SASEGT. The CDR3 runs to 14 residues. Trimming removed 8 bases from V and 0 bases from J, with 13 bases in between. The CDR3 loop is CASGRTDSNYGYTF. In nucleotides, the CDR3 is TGTGCCAGCGGCCGGACGGATTCTAACTATGGCTACACCTTC.

The chain combines TRBV27 with TRBJ2-1; no firm D call. CDR3 length equals 16 residues. Per germline, CDR1 MNHEY and CDR2 SMNVEV (reference sequence). Deletions cut 1 base from V and 0 bases from J, with 10 bases between. For the CDR3, the DNA is TGTGCCAGCAGTTTATTGGCGGCAGTCTCCTACAATGAGCAGTTCTTC. Its translation is CASSLLAAVSYNEQFF.

This rearrangement joins TRBV6-5 to TRBJ2-2; D gene uncertain. The ends were cut back, 4 bases at V and 6 bases at J, with 6 bases in the middle. Germline V gene sequence: CDR1 MNHEY, CDR2 SVGAGI. The CDR3 is 12 amino acids. CDR3 coding DNA: TGTGCCAGCAGTTGGGTGGCCGGGGAGCTGTTTTTT. The encoded protein is CASSWVAGELFF.

In the case of this clone: The sample has other DNA sequences that encode this CDR3 too. The chain uses TRBV11-2 and TRBJ2-3; 12 positions match TRBD2. This CDR3 spans 16 amino acids. From germline, CDR1 is SGHAT and CDR2 FQNNGV. The junction had 3 bases not matched to a gene; V was cut back by 3 bases and J by 2 bases. The CDR3 DNA reads TGTGCCAGCAGCTTTGGACTAGCGGGGTTCACAGATACGCAGTATTTT. It specifies CASSFGLAGFTDTQYF.

This chain joins TRBV7-8 and TRBJ1-3; D is uncertain. V was pared by 3 bases and J by 0 bases, with 6 bases between. The CDR3 runs to 14 residues. Looked up from germline, CDR1 is SGHVS and CDR2 is FQNEAQ. CDR3 protein: CASSFGYSGNTIYF. The DNA for the CDR3 is TGTGCCAGCAGCTTCGGGTACTCTGGAAACACCATATATTTT.